This T cell receptor beta chain was obtained from a study of blood T cell repertoires in COVID-19. The assay was immunoSEQ multiplex PCR, and TCRdb's table has in-frame clones only and misses some. Here the sample spans about 320,000 clones, 87% being singletons. Participants spanned ages about 18 to 90 years and resided in about 24 US areas. V was pared by 5 bases and J by 7 bases, with 6 bases of the junction left unmatched. The CDR3 is 13 residues long. The germline CDR1 and CDR2 sequences are SGHDT and YYEEEE. The chain couples TRBV5-6 to TRBJ1-2; 9 positions match TRBD1. This receptor was taken from a woman aged 25-40 years who had recovered from COVID-19. The sequencing input was PBMCs or T cells enriched from blood (not recorded which). This chain's CDR3 is CASRLGTGFGYTF. The CDR3 region has the DNA TGTGCCAGCAGACTAGGGACAGGGTTTGGCTACACCTTC.